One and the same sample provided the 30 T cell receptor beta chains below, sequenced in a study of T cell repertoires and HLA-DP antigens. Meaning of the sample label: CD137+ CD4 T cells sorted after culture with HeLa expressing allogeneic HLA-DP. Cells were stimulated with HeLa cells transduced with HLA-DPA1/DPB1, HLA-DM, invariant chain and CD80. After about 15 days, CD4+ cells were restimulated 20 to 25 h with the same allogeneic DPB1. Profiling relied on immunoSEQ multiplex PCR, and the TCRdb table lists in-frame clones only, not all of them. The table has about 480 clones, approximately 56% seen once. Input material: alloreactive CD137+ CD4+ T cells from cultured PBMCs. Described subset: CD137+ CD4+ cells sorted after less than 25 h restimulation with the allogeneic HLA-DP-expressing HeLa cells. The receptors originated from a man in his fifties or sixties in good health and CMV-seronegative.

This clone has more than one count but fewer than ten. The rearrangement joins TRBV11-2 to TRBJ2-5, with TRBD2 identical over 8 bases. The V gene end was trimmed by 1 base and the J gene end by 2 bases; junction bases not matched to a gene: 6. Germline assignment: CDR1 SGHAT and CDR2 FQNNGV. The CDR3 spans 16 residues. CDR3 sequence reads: CASSLVGGGIQETQYF. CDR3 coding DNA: TGTGCCAGCAGCTTAGTTGGCGGGGGGATTCAAGAGACCCAGTACTTC. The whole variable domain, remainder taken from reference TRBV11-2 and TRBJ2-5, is EAGVAQSPRYKIIEKRQSVAFWCNPISGHATLYWYQQILGQGPKLLIQFQNNGVVDDSQLPKDRFSAERLKGVDSTLKIQPAKLEDSAVYLCASSLVGGGIQETQYFGPGTRLLVL.

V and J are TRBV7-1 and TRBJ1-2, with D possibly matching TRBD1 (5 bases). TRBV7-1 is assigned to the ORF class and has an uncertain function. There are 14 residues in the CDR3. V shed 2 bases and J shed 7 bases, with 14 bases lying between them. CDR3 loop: CASSSYPPGLGYTF. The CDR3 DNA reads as TGTGCCAGCAGCTCATATCCCCCAGGGCTTGGCTACACCTTC.

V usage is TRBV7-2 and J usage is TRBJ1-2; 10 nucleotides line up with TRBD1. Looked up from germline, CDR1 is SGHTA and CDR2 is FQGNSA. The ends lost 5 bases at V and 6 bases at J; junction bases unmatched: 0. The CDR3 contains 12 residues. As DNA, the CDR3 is TGTGCCAGCAGCGACAGGGGGCATGGCTACACCTTC. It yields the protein CASSDRGHGYTF.

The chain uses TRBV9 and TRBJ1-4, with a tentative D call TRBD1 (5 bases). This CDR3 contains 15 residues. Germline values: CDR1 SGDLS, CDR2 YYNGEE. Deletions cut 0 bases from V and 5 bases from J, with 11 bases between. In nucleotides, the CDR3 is TGTGCCAGCAGCGTAGGGGGACGGAGGAATGAAAAACTGTTTTTT. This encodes CASSVGGRRNEKLFF.

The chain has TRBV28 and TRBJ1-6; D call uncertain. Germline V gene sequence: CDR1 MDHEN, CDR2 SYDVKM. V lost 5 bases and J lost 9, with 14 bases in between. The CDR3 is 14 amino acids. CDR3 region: CASSENNEGSPLHF. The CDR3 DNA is TGTGCCAGCAGTGAGAATAATGAGGGTTCACCCCTCCACTTT.

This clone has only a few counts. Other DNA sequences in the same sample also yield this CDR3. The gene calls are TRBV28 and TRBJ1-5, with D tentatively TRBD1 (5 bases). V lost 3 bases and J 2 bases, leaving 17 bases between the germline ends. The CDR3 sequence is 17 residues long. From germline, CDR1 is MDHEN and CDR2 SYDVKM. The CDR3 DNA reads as TGTGCCAGCAGTTTGTTTAGAGGGGTGGGGGGCAATCAGCCCCAGCATTTT. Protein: CASSLFRGVGGNQPQHF.

The CDR3 DNA follows: TGTGCCAGCAGCTTAGAGAGACAAGAGACCCAGTACTTC. Translated: CASSLERQETQYF. The chain employs TRBV7-8 and TRBJ2-5, with D unresolved. The CDR3 sequence is 13 residues long. The germline gives CDR1 SGHVS, CDR2 FQNEAQ. V was shortened by 1 base and J by 2 bases, with 5 bases between the two germline ends.

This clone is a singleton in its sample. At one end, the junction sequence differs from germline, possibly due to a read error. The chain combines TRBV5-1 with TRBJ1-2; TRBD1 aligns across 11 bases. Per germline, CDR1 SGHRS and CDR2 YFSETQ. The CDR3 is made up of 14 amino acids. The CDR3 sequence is CASRLDRGPYGYTF. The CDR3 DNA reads TGCGCCAGCAGGTTGGACAGGGGGCCCTATGGCTACACCTTC.

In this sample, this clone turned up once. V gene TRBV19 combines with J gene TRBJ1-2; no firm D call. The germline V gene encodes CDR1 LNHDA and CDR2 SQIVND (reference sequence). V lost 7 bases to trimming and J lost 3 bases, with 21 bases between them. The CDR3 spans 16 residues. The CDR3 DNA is TGTGCCAGTACGCTCTCGGGTCAGAGGACCCACTATGGCTACACCTTC. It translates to CASTLSGQRTHYGYTF.

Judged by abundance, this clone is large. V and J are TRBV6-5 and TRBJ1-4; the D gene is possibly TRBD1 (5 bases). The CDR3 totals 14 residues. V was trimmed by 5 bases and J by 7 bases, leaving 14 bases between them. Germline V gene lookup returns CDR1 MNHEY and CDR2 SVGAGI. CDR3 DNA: TGTGCCAGCAGTCGCGACAGTTGGGCTGAAAAACTGTTTTTT. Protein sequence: CASSRDSWAEKLFF.

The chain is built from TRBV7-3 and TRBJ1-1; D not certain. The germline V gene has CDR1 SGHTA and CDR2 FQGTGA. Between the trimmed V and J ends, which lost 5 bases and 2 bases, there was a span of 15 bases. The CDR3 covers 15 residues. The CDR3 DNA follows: TGTGCCAGCAGCGTGTACATCAATACCAACACTGAAGCTTTCTTT. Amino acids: CASSVYINTNTEAFF.

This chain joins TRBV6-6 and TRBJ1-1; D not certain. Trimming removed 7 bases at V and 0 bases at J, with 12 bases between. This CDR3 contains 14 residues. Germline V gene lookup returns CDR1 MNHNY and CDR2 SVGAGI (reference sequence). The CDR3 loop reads CASTLGGLNTEAFF. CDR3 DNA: TGTGCCAGCACCCTGGGCGGGTTGAACACTGAAGCTTTCTTT.

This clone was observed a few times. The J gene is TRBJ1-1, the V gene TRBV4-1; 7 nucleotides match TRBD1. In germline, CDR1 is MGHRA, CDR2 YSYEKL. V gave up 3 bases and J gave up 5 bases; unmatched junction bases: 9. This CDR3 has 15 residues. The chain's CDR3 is CASSHPQGSWTEAFF. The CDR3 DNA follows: TGCGCCAGCAGCCACCCACAGGGGTCCTGGACTGAAGCTTTCTTT.

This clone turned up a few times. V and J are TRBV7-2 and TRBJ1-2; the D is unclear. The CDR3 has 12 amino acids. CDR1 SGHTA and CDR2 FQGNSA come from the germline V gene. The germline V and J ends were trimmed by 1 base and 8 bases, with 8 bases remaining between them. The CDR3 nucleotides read TGTGCCAGCAGCTTAGAGATAAGCGGCTACACCTTC. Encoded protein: CASSLEISGYTF. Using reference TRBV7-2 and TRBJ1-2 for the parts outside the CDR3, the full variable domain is GAGVSQSPSNKVTEKGKDVELRCDPISGHTALYWYRQSLGQGLEFLIYFQGNSAPDKSGLPSDRFSAERTGGSVSTLTIQRTQQEDSAVYLCASSLEISGYTFGSGTRLTVV.

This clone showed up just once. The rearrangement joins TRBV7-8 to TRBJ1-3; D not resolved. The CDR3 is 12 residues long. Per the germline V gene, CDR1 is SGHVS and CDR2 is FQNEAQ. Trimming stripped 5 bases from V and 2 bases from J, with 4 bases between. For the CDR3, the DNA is TGTGCCAGCAGCCCAGCTGGAAACACCATATATTTT. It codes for CASSPAGNTIYF.

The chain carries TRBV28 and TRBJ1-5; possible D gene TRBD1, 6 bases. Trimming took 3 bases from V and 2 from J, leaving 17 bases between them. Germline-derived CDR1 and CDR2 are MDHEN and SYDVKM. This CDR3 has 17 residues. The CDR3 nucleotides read TGTGCCAGCAGTTTGTTTAGAGGGGGGGGCGGCAATCAGCCCCAGCATTTT. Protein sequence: CASSLFRGGGGNQPQHF. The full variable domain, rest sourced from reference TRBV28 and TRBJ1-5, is DVKVTQSSRYLVKRTGEKVFLECVQDMDHENMFWYRQDPGLGLRLIYFSYDVKMKEKGDIPEGYSVSREKKERFSLILESASTNQTSMYLCASSLFRGGGGNQPQHFGDGTRLSIL.

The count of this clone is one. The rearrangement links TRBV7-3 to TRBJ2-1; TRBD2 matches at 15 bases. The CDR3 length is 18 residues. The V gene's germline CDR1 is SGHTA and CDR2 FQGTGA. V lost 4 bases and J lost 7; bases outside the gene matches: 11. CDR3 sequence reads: CASSSYGLAGGTGNEQFF. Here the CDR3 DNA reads TGTGCCAGCAGCTCCTATGGACTAGCGGGAGGGACAGGGAATGAGCAGTTCTTC.

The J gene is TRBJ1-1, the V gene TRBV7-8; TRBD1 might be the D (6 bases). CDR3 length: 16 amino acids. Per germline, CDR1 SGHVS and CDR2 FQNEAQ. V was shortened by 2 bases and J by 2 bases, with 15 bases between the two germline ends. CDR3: CASSLSWRQENTEAFF. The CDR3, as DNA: TGTGCCAGCAGCTTAAGTTGGAGACAGGAAAACACTGAAGCTTTCTTT. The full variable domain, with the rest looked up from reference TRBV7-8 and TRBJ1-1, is GAGVSQSPRYKVAKRGQDVALRCDPISGHVSLFWYQQALGQGPEFLTYFQNEAQLDKSGLPSDRFFAERPEGSVSTLKIQRTQQEDSAVYLCASSLSWRQENTEAFFGQGTRLTVV.

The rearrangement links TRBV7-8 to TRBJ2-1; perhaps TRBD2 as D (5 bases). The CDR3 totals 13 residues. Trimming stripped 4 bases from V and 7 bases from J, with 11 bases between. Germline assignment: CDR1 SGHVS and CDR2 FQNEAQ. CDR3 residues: CASSSRTDNEQFF. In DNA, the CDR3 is TGTGCCAGCAGCTCTCGGACTGATAATGAGCAGTTCTTC.

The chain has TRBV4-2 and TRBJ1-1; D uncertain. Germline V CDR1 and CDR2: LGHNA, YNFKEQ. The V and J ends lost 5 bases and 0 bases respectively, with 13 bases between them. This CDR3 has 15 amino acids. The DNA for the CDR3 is TGTGCCAGCAGCTTGGATCGCCGGGTGAACACTGAAGCTTTCTTT. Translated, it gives CASSLDRRVNTEAFF.

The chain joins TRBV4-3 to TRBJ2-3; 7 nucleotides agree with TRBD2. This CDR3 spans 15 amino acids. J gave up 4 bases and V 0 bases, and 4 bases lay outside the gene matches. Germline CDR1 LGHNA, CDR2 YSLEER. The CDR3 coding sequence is TGCGCCAGCAGCCAAGATTATGGGGGGGCAGATACGCAGTATTTT. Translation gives CASSQDYGGADTQYF.

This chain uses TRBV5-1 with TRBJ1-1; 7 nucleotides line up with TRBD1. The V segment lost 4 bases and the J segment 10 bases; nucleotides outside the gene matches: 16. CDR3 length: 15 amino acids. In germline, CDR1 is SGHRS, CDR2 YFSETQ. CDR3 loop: CASSQEGTAGAGAFF. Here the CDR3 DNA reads TGCGCCAGCAGCCAGGAAGGGACAGCAGGGGCGGGAGCTTTCTTT.

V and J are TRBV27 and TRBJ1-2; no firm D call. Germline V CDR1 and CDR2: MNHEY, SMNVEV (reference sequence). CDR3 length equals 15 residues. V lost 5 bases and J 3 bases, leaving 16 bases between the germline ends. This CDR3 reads CASSQRTPGDYGYTF. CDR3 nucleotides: TGTGCCAGCAGTCAAAGGACCCCCGGAGACTATGGCTACACCTTC.

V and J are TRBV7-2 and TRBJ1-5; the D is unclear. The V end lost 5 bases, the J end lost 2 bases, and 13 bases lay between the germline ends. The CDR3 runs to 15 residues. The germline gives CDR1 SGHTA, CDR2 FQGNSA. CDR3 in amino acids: CASSPSGLGNQPQHF. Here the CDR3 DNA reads TGTGCCAGCAGCCCCTCGGGGTTGGGCAATCAGCCCCAGCATTTT.

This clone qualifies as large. CDR3 nucleotide sequence: TGCGCCAGCAGCTTGCAGGGGGAGAATGAGCAGTTCTTC. Its protein is CASSLQGENEQFF. This chain connects TRBV5-1 to TRBJ2-1; 7 positions match TRBD1. Trimming at V came to 1 base and at J to 7 bases, leaving 2 bases not matched to a gene. The CDR3 totals 13 residues. Germline V gene lookup returns CDR1 SGHRS and CDR2 YFSETQ.

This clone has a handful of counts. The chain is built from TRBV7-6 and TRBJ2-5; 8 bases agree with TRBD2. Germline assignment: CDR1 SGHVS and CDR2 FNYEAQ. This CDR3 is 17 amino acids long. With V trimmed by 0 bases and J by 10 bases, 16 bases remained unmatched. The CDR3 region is CASSLAGTGGVMGGQYF. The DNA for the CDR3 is TGTGCCAGCAGCTTAGCAGGGACGGGAGGGGTCATGGGCGGCCAGTACTTC.

The CDR3 DNA follows: TGTGCCAGCAGTCCACAGGCCTTCTCTGGAAACACCATATATTTT. Translated: CASSPQAFSGNTIYF. This sequence joins TRBV2 and TRBJ1-3; weak D call: TRBD1 (5 bases). This CDR3 has 15 amino acids. CDR1 and CDR2 (germline): SNHLY, FYNNEI. V shed 5 bases and J shed 0 bases, with 11 bases lying between them.

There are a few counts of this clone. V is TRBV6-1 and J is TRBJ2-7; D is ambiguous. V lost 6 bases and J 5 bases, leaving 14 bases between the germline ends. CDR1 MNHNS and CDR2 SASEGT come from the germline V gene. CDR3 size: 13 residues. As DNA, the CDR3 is TGTGCCAGCAGGCGAAGGGTCGGCCACGAGCAGTACTTC. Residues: CASRRRVGHEQYF.

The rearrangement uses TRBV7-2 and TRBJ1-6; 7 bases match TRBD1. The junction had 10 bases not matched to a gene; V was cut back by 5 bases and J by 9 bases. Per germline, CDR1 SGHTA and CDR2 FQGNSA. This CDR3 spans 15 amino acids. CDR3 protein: CASSPQGQTSSPLHF. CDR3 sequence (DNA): TGTGCCAGCAGCCCCCAGGGACAGACGAGTTCACCCCTCCACTTT.

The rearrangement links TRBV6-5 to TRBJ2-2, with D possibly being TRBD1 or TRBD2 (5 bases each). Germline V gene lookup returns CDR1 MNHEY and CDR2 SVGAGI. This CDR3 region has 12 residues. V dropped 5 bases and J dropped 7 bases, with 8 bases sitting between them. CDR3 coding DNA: TGTGCCAGCAGTCGGGACCGCGGGGAGCTGTTTTTT. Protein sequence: CASSRDRGELFF.